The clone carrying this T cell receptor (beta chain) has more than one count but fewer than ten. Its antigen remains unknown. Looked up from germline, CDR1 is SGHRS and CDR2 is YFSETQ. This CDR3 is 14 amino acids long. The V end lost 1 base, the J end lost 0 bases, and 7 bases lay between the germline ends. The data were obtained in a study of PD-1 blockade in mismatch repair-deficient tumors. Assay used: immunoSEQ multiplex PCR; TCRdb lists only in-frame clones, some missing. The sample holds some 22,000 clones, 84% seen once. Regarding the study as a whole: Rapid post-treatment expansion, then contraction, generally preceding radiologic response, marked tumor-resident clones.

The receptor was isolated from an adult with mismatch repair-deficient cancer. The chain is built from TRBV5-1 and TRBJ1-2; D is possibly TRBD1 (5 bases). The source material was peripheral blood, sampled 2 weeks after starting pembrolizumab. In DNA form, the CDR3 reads TGCGCCAGCAGCTTGACAGGAGCTAACTATGGCTACACCTTC. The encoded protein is CASSLTGANYGYTF.